The 22 T cell receptor beta chains below were found in one sample sequenced in a study of memory CD8 T cells in hepatitis C reinfection. Time point in this sample: pre-reinfection, 55 to 20 weeks before reinfection detection. The sorted cells went straight to TCR sequencing with no prior in vitro expansion. Repertoires were generated with immunoSEQ multiplex PCR, while TCRdb's copy carries only in-frame clones and drops some. The repertoire holds over 50,000 clones, with 89% as singletons. What was sequenced was naive CD8+ T cells sorted from blood. These receptors all stem from a man aged 18-30 years with hepatitis C virus infection.

This clone appeared a few times. The V call is TRBV6-6, the J call TRBJ2-7, with D tentatively TRBD1 (6 bases). V was pared by 0 bases and J by 3 bases, with 12 bases between. This CDR3 is 15 amino acids long. Germline CDR1 and CDR2: MNHNY and SVGAGI (reference sequence). CDR3 in amino acids: CASSYSPQGYYEQYF. As DNA, the CDR3 is TGTGCCAGCAGTTACTCCCCTCAGGGGTACTACGAGCAGTACTTC.

The table lists this clone with a count of one. The chain is built from TRBV5-1 and TRBJ2-7, with TRBD1 matching 8 bases. Per germline, CDR1 SGHRS and CDR2 YFSETQ. Trimming removed 3 bases from V and 3 bases from J; junction bases left unmatched: 2. This CDR3 is 13 amino acids long. CDR3 sequence reads: CASSYGQGYEQYF. Written as DNA, the CDR3 is TGCGCCAGCAGCTACGGACAGGGCTACGAGCAGTACTTC.

The chain links TRBV7-9 to TRBJ2-1, with 8 nucleotides matching TRBD2. The CDR3 runs to 13 residues. Germline CDR1 SEHNR, CDR2 FQNEAQ (reference sequence). V lost 8 bases, J lost 4 bases, and 4 bases stayed unmatched. The CDR3 reads CASVSGAYNEQFF. The CDR3 region has the DNA TGTGCCAGCGTTAGCGGGGCGTACAATGAGCAGTTCTTC.

The chain has TRBV7-9 and TRBJ2-7; D gene uncertain. Germline V gene lookup returns CDR1 SEHNR and CDR2 FQNEAQ (reference sequence). The length of the CDR3 is 13 residues. V shed 1 base and J shed 0 bases, with 4 bases lying between them. The CDR3 bases are TGTGCCAGCAGCTTAGAGAGCTCCTACGAGCAGTACTTC. It is translated as CASSLESSYEQYF.

The genes are TRBV19 and TRBJ1-6, with 9 nucleotides matching TRBD1. V trimming: 10 bases; J trimming: 7 bases; junction bases outside the gene matches: 2. The CDR3 is 12 residues long. Germline lookup yields CDR1 LNHDA and CDR2 SQIVND (reference sequence). CDR3 sequence reads: CATGQGNSPLHF. CDR3 sequence (DNA): TGTGCCACAGGACAGGGGAATTCACCCCTCCACTTT. The whole variable domain, remainder taken from reference TRBV19 and TRBJ1-6, is DGGITQSPKYLFRKEGQNVTLSCEQNLNHDAMYWYRQDPGQGLRLIYYSQIVNDFQKGDIAEGYSVSREKKESFPLTVTSAQKNPTAFYLCATGQGNSPLHFGNGTRLTVT.

This clone showed up just once. The chain joins TRBV30 to TRBJ2-2; 9 bases line up with TRBD2. CDR1 and CDR2 (germline): GTSNPN, SVGIG (reference sequence). V lost 0 bases, J lost 6 bases, and 2 bases stayed unmatched. The CDR3 length is 14 residues. The CDR3 sequence: CAWSVAGGAGELFF. DNA of the CDR3: TGTGCCTGGAGTGTTGCGGGGGGGGCCGGGGAGCTGTTTTTT.

The genes are TRBV12-5 and TRBJ2-1; TRBD2 matches 11 bases. The CDR3 spans 17 residues. V gave up 6 bases and J gave up 9 bases; unmatched junction bases: 16. CDR1 and CDR2 (germline): LGHNT, FRNRAP. CDR3 bases: TGTGCTAGTGGAACCTCTTTAGCGGGGGGGGTGGTGGGTGAGCAGTTCTTC. Amino acids: CASGTSLAGGVVGEQFF.

The chain employs TRBV27 and TRBJ2-1; tentatively, D is TRBD1 (5 bases). This CDR3 contains 15 residues. V lost 4 bases and J lost 6, with 16 bases in between. CDR1 MNHEY and CDR2 SMNVEV come from the germline V gene (reference sequence). The CDR3 bases are TGTGCCAGCAGTTACTCCAAAACAGGCCTCAATGAGCAGTTCTTC. This encodes CASSYSKTGLNEQFF.

The chain carries TRBV19 and TRBJ1-1, with D maybe TRBD1 (6 bases). V lost 5 bases and J 2 bases, leaving 9 bases between the germline ends. This CDR3 is 13 amino acids long. Per germline, CDR1 LNHDA and CDR2 SQIVND (reference sequence). Here the CDR3 DNA reads TGTGCCAGTAGTGTACAGGGAAACACTGAAGCTTTCTTT. The encoded protein is CASSVQGNTEAFF. The entire variable domain, with the rest obtained from reference TRBV19 and TRBJ1-1, is as follows: DGGITQSPKYLFRKEGQNVTLSCEQNLNHDAMYWYRQDPGQGLRLIYYSQIVNDFQKGDIAEGYSVSREKKESFPLTVTSAQKNPTAFYLCASSVQGNTEAFFGQGTRLTVV.

The CDR3 loop is CASSLGQSYEQYV. The DNA of the CDR3 is TGTGCCAGCAGCCTCGGACAGAGCTACGAGCAGTACGTC. The J gene is TRBJ2-7, the V gene TRBV6-6; D is possibly TRBD1 (6 bases). V gave up 6 bases and J gave up 3 bases, with 12 bases separating them. Germline CDR1 and CDR2: MNHNY and SVGAGI (reference sequence). CDR3 length equals 13 residues.

In this sample, this clone turned up a few times. This chain uses TRBV5-4 with TRBJ1-4; TRBD1 matches at 7 bases. CDR3 size: 15 residues. With V trimmed by 0 bases and J by 3 bases, 2 bases remained unmatched. Germline CDR1 and CDR2: SGHNT and YYREEE (reference sequence). The CDR3 sequence is CASSLGTGANEKLFF. The CDR3 region has the DNA TGTGCCAGCAGCTTGGGGACAGGTGCTAATGAAAAACTGTTTTTT.

This clone has a single count. The chain joins TRBV7-9 to TRBJ2-1; 9 bases map to TRBD2. CDR3 length: 16 residues. Trimming cost V 1 base and J 10 bases; bases outside gene matches: 11. The germline V gene encodes CDR1 SEHNR and CDR2 FQNEAQ (reference sequence). Written as DNA, the CDR3 is TGTGCCAGCAGCTTAGGGGGCGGGGGGGCTGTATGGGAGCAGTTCTTC. It codes for CASSLGGGGAVWEQFF.

V usage is TRBV19 and J usage is TRBJ1-5, with D possibly TRBD1 on 6 matching bases. V lost 6 bases, J lost 0 bases, and 12 bases lay in between. This CDR3 spans 15 amino acids. Germline values: CDR1 LNHDA, CDR2 SQIVND (reference sequence). In DNA form, the CDR3 reads TGTGCCAGTAGAAGGACAGCGGATAGCAATCAGCCCCAGCATTTT. Amino acid sequence: CASRRTADSNQPQHF.

The chain uses TRBV6-5 and TRBJ1-1, with D maybe TRBD1 (5 bases). Germline V gene lookup returns CDR1 MNHEY and CDR2 SVGAGI. The V end lost 2 bases, the J end lost 4 bases, and 8 bases lay between the germline ends. The CDR3 spans 13 residues. CDR3 protein: CASSYDGGTEAFF. CDR3 DNA sequence: TGTGCCAGCAGTTACGACGGGGGCACTGAAGCTTTCTTT.

The chain uses TRBV6-1 and TRBJ1-1; D ambiguous. The CDR3 loop spans 13 amino acids. The germline V gene encodes CDR1 MNHNS and CDR2 SASEGT. V lost 2 bases to trimming and J lost 7 bases, with 11 bases between them. CDR3 DNA sequence: TGTGCCAGCAGTGAAAGAGGGTGGCTTGAAGCTTTCTTT. Amino acids: CASSERGWLEAFF.

The genes are TRBV19 and TRBJ1-6; D gene uncertain. V lost 6 bases to trimming and J lost 7 bases, with 10 bases between them. The germline V gene has CDR1 LNHDA and CDR2 SQIVND (reference sequence). The length of the CDR3 is 13 residues. The chain's CDR3 is CASREVGNSPLHF. The CDR3 DNA follows: TGTGCCAGTAGGGAGGTGGGAAATTCACCCCTCCACTTT.

The chain couples TRBV11-3 to TRBJ1-2; D is unresolved. Germline assignment: CDR1 SGHNT and CDR2 YENEEA. The length of the CDR3 is 15 residues. Deletions cut 5 bases from V and 2 bases from J, with 15 bases between. The CDR3 spells CASSLNPPVNYGYTF. The CDR3 DNA follows: TGTGCCAGCAGCCTAAACCCCCCGGTGAACTATGGCTACACCTTC.

The chain is built from TRBV19 and TRBJ2-1, with 8 bases fitting TRBD2. The ends lost 5 bases at V and 7 bases at J; junction bases unmatched: 10. CDR3 length equals 15 residues. Germline CDR1 reads LNHDA; CDR2 reads SQIVND (reference sequence). CDR3 DNA sequence: TGTGCCAGTAGTCAAGGGACTAGATCTCAGAATGAGCAGTTCTTC. Amino acid sequence: CASSQGTRSQNEQFF.

This clone was counted only a few times. The chain is built from TRBV2 and TRBJ1-5; TRBD1 aligns across 7 bases. After removal of 6 bases from V and 3 bases from J, the junction contained 8 bases not matched to a gene. The germline gives CDR1 SNHLY, CDR2 FYNNEI. CDR3 length: 15 amino acids. The DNA for the CDR3 is TGTGCCAGCAGATTTACAGGGGTCCTCAATCAGCCCCAGCATTTT. As protein: CASRFTGVLNQPQHF.

This clone appeared a single time. J is TRBJ2-7 and V is TRBV5-5, with TRBD1 matching 9 bases. The CDR3 has 14 residues. Germline V CDR1 and CDR2: SGHKS, YYEKEE (reference sequence). V lost 3 bases and J lost 5; bases outside the gene matches: 6. The CDR3 spells CASSSRDRADEQYF. CDR3 sequence (DNA): TGTGCCAGCAGCTCCCGGGACAGGGCGGACGAGCAGTACTTC.

The genes are TRBV6-5 and TRBJ2-2, with D possibly matching TRBD1 (6 bases). This CDR3 has 14 residues. The V and J ends lost 5 bases and 5 bases respectively, with 12 bases between them. Germline-derived CDR1 and CDR2 are MNHEY and SVGAGI. CDR3 residues: CASSTGPRTGELFF. Here the CDR3 DNA reads TGTGCCAGCAGTACAGGGCCGAGGACCGGGGAGCTGTTTTTT.

This clone appeared a single time. The chain employs TRBV5-1 and TRBJ2-5; 8 nucleotides line up with TRBD2. Germline V gene sequence: CDR1 SGHRS, CDR2 YFSETQ. The V segment lost 2 bases and the J segment 2 bases; nucleotides outside the gene matches: 5. The CDR3 is made up of 15 amino acids. This CDR3 is CASSFPGLGQETQYF. The CDR3 DNA sequence: TGCGCCAGCAGCTTCCCGGGACTAGGGCAAGAGACCCAGTACTTC.